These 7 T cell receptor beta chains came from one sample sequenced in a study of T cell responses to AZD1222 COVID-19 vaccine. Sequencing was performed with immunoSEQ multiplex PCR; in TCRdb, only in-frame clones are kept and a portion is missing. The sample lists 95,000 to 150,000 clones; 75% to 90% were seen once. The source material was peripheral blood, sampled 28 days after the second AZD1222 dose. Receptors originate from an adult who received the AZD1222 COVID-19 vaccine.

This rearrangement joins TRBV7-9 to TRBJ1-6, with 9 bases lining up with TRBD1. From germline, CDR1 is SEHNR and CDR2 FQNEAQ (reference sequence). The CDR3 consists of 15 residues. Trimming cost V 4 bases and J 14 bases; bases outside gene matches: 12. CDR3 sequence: CASSSAGTGFLTLHF. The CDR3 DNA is TGTGCCAGCAGCTCCGCCGGGACAGGGTTTCTTACCCTCCACTTT.

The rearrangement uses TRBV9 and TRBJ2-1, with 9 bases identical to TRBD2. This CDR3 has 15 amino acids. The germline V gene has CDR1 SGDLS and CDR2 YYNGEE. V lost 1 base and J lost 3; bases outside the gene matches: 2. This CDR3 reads CASSVLSGGYNEQFF. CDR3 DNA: TGTGCCAGCAGCGTACTTAGCGGGGGCTACAATGAGCAGTTCTTC.

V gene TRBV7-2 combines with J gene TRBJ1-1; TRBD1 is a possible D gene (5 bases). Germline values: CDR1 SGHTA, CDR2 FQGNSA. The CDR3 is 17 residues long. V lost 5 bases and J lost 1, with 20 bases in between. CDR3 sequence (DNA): TGTGCCAGCAGCCCAGTCCCGGGACCCAGGACGAACACTGAAGCTTTCTTT. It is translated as CASSPVPGPRTNTEAFF.

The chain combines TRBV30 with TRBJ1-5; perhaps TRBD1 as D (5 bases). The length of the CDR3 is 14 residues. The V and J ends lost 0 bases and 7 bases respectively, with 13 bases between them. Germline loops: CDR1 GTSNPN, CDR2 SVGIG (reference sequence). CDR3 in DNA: TGTGCCTGGAGTGTAGGCAGGGCGAACCAGCCCCAGCATTTT. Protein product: CAWSVGRANQPQHF.

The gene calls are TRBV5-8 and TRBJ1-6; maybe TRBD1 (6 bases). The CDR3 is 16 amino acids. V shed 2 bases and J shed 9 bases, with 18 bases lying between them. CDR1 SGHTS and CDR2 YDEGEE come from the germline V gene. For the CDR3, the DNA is TGTGCCAGCAGCTTCAATACGGGACACACCTCTTCACCCCTCCACTTT. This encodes CASSFNTGHTSSPLHF.

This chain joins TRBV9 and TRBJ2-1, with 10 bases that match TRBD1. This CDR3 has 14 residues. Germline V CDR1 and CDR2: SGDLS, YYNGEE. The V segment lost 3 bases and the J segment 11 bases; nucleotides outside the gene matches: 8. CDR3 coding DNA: TGTGCCAGCAGCGGGGCCGGGACAGGGGCAAAGCAGTTCTTC. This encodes CASSGAGTGAKQFF.

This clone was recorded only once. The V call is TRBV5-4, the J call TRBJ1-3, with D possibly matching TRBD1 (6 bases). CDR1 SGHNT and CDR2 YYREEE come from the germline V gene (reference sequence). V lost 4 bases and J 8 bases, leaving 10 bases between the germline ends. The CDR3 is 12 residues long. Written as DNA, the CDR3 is TGTGCCAGCAGCCGACAGGAGGACACCATATATTTT. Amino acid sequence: CASSRQEDTIYF.